The sequence of this TCR beta chain was determined in a study of regulatory T cells in long-lasting Graves disease. Study results and caveats: Persistent disease exhibited a predilection for TRBV28, TRBJ1-2 and TRBJ2-5.

On this clonotype: The target antigen is unknown.

Building of the TCR beta libraries involved iRepertoire HTBI primers and Arm-PCR of CDR3 regions. TCRdb re-called the multiplex PCR reads through MiXCR, storing one row per CDR3 protein. The sample holds 350,000 to 450,000 distinct CDR3 sequences, more than 13% seen once. Time point denoted: newly diagnosed GD, antithyroid drugs for less than 3 months. PBMC-derived RNA was used for the TCR library. The CDR3 loop spans 10 amino acids. Trimming cost V 3 bases and J 5 bases, with 3 bases left between them. Looked up from germline, CDR1 is SQVTM and CDR2 is ANQGSEA. A further study also used this sample, focusing on T cells in Graves' hyperthyroidism and ophthalmopathy. That report notes: Carried out on the TCR CDR3, a first-round RT-PCR used the HTBI primer set. Most thyroid clonotypes expanded above 0.001 were also detected in blood.

The clonotype was recovered from a woman in her thirties with Graves disease. The material was peripheral blood mononuclear cells (PBMCs), obtained at new diagnosis, from a patient treated with antithyroid drugs. This chain joins TRBV29-1 and TRBJ2-3, with no clear D. The chain's CDR3 is CSVELDTQYF. CDR3 coding DNA: TGCAGCGTTGAGCTAGATACGCAGTATTTT.